This TCR beta chain was recovered during a study of blood T cell repertoires in COVID-19. Study-level information: Samples of COVID-19 (acute and convalescent) were obtained from the United States, Italy and Spain. T cells, B-cell-depleted T cells, or PBMCs provided the cDNA or gDNA that served as material.

Under the authors' procedure: It was from reference gene primer amplification that nucleated cell counts were estimated. Profiled with immunoSEQ multiplex PCR; TCRdb holds only in-frame clones, not every one. The V and J calls and clone size are taken from that table; D and trimming were inferred from the DNA. The table has approximately 100,000 clones, 75% to 90% seen once. The trim removed 4 bases at V and 1 base at J, leaving 8 bases unmatched. This CDR3 contains 16 residues. Germline V gene data show CDR1 as SGHNT and CDR2 as YYREEE (reference sequence). The TCR was taken from an elderly woman with active COVID-19. The chain combines TRBV5-4 with TRBJ2-5; 9 bases fit TRBD2. The specimen sequenced was peripheral blood. The CDR3 DNA reads TGTGCCAGCAGCAGTCCTAGCGGGATCTTCCAAGAGACCCAGTACTTC. Protein sequence: CASSSPSGIFQETQYF. The full variable domain, completed using reference TRBV5-4 and TRBJ2-5, is ETGVTQSPTHLIKTRGQQVTLRCSSQSGHNTVSWYQQALGQGPQFIFQYYREEENGRGNFPPRFSGLQFPNYSSELNVNALELDDSALYLCASSSPSGIFQETQYFGPGTRLLVL.